This TCR beta chain came from a study of identical twins. This clonotype was found a few times. What it binds is not known. Broader study findings: Alpha sequences that were out-of-frame and twin-shared showed an excess of low generation probability.

Template switching supplied a universal primer site; unique molecular identifiers were carried on the cDNA. A single record per CDR3 protein comes from TCRdb applying MiXCR to the 5' RACE reads. The table has around 680,000 distinct CDR3 sequences, more than 6.5% seen once; the top ten hold 0.75% to 1%. Between the trimmed V and J ends, which lost 6 bases and 2 bases, there was a span of 8 bases. This CDR3 has 13 amino acids. The same specimen was also included in a second study, on yellow fever vaccine responses in identical twins.

The chain combines TRBV12-3 or TRBV12-4 with TRBJ1-5, with D unresolved. Sequenced: PBMCs. This TCR was sampled from a woman aged 18 to 35 in good health. In nucleotides, the CDR3 is TGTGCCAGCAGGAGGGAGGGCAATCAGCCCCAGCATTTT. Translation gives CASRREGNQPQHF.